Below are 10 T cell receptor beta chains sequenced from a single sample in a study of cytomegalovirus exposure and HLA in healthy donors. Vbeta (60) and Jbeta (13) primers were used in the PCR. TCRdb's copy holds only in-frame clones and misses some; the assay was immunoSEQ multiplex PCR. This table has some 130,000 clones, roughly four fifths appearing once. Material: PBMCs. The receptors originated from a male donor in good health and CMV-seronegative.

CDR3 coding DNA: TGTGCCAGCAAAATGCACTCTGGCTACGAGCAGTACTTC. Protein: CASKMHSGYEQYF. J is TRBJ2-7 and V is TRBV27; D remains ambiguous. Trimming pared 7 bases from V and 3 bases from J, leaving 13 bases between. CDR1 is MNHEY and CDR2 is SMNVEV in the germline V gene (reference sequence). CDR3 length: 13 amino acids.

The chain employs TRBV28 and TRBJ2-2; the D is unclear. The CDR3 length is 13 residues. V lost 8 bases, J lost 0 bases, and 7 bases lay in between. Germline loops: CDR1 MDHEN, CDR2 SYDVKM. CDR3 nucleotides: TGTGCCAGCGGGCAGTCGAACACCGGGGAGCTGTTTTTT. Translated, it gives CASGQSNTGELFF.

This chain joins TRBV7-6 and TRBJ1-1; D might be TRBD1 (6 bases). The CDR3 totals 16 residues. Trimming left V 5 bases short and J 3 bases short, with 19 bases between. Germline-derived CDR1 and CDR2 are SGHVS and FNYEAQ. The CDR3 coding sequence is TGTGCCAGCAGCCCAGGTCCTTGGGGGCGCGACACTGAAGCTTTCTTT. Translation: CASSPGPWGRDTEAFF.

The CDR3 DNA sequence: TGCGCCAGCAGCCAAGAGGTTCAGGGGGTGTCTTCGTTCATATTGTACGAGCAGTACTTC. It translates to CASSQEVQGVSSFILYEQYF. The rearrangement joins TRBV4-3 to TRBJ2-7; 7 bases align to TRBD1. Looked up from germline, CDR1 is LGHNA and CDR2 is YSLEER. CDR3 length equals 20 residues. Trimming at V came to 0 bases and at J to 4 bases, leaving 21 bases not matched to a gene.

The J gene is TRBJ2-5, the V gene TRBV15; tentative D call: TRBD2 (5 bases). Per germline, CDR1 LNHNV and CDR2 YYDKDF (reference sequence). This CDR3 has 14 amino acids. Trimming pared 0 bases from V and 5 bases from J, leaving 10 bases between. CDR3 in DNA: TGTGCCACCAGCAGAGATCCGGGGAGCGAGACCCAGTACTTC. Protein sequence: CATSRDPGSETQYF.

This clone was counted a few times. The gene calls are TRBV15 and TRBJ2-5; D might be TRBD2 (5 bases). Trimming removed 3 bases at V and 5 bases at J, with 10 bases between. The germline V gene encodes CDR1 LNHNV and CDR2 YYDKDF (reference sequence). The CDR3 is 13 residues long. The CDR3 loop is CATSRGRSETQYF. The CDR3 coding sequence is TGTGCCACCAGCAGGGGGAGATCCGAGACCCAGTACTTC.

In its sample, this clone was seen a few times. The chain employs TRBV28 and TRBJ1-5; D gene ambiguous. The CDR3 consists of 14 residues. Germline V gives CDR1 MDHEN, CDR2 SYDVKM. V dropped 3 bases and J dropped 4 bases, with 10 bases sitting between them. CDR3 nucleotide sequence: TGTGCCAGCAGTTTGGTCCCTAGGAATCAGCCCCAGCATTTT. This sequence encodes CASSLVPRNQPQHF. Full variable domain (rest looked up from reference TRBV28 and TRBJ1-5): DVKVTQSSRYLVKRTGEKVFLECVQDMDHENMFWYRQDPGLGLRLIYFSYDVKMKEKGDIPEGYSVSREKKERFSLILESASTNQTSMYLCASSLVPRNQPQHFGDGTRLSIL.

V usage is TRBV11-2 and J usage is TRBJ2-1; maybe TRBD1 (5 bases). CDR1 is SGHAT and CDR2 is FQNNGV in the germline V gene. Trimming removed 3 bases at V and 7 bases at J, with 13 bases between. The CDR3 spans 14 residues. The CDR3 protein is CASSFAGFRNEQFF. Written as DNA, the CDR3 is TGTGCCAGCAGCTTCGCAGGGTTTCGAAATGAGCAGTTCTTC.

CDR3 protein: CASSLGQGLDYYNEQFF. CDR3 in DNA: TGTGCCAGCAGCTTGGGGCAGGGACTAGACTACTACAATGAGCAGTTCTTC. The rearrangement links TRBV11-3 to TRBJ2-1, with 8 bases that match TRBD2. J lost 3 bases, V lost 3 bases, and 10 bases had no gene match. Looked up from germline, CDR1 is SGHNT and CDR2 is YENEEA. The CDR3 runs 17 residues. Looking up the rest from reference TRBV11-3 and TRBJ2-1 gives the full variable domain: EAGVVQSPRYKIIEKKQPVAFWCNPISGHNTLYWYLQNLGQGPELLIRYENEEAVDDSQLPKDRFSAERLKGVDSTLKIQPAELGDSAVYLCASSLGQGLDYYNEQFFGPGTRLTVL.

The genes are TRBV7-9 and TRBJ1-6, with D unresolved. Trimming cost V 2 bases and J 6 bases, with 11 bases left between them. CDR3 length equals 15 residues. CDR1 SEHNR and CDR2 FQNEAQ come from the germline V gene (reference sequence). The CDR3 is CASSLNSDPNSPLHF. CDR3 bases: TGTGCCAGCAGCTTAAATTCAGATCCTAATTCACCCCTCCACTTT.